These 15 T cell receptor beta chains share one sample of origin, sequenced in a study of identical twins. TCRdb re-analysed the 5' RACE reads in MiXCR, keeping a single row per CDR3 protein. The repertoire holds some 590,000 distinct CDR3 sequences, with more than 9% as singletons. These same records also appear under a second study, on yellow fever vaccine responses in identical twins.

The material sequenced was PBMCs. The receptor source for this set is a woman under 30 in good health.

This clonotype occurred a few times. The CDR3 reads CSVIHRDRGQDTQYF. CDR3 nucleotide sequence: TGCAGCGTTATACACCGGGACAGGGGGCAAGATACGCAGTATTTT. The rearrangement links TRBV29-1 to TRBJ2-3; 12 positions agree with TRBD1. Trimming took 5 bases from V and 5 from J; bases not matched to a gene: 8. The CDR3 has 15 amino acids. Germline V lookup: CDR1 SQVTM, CDR2 ANQGSEA.

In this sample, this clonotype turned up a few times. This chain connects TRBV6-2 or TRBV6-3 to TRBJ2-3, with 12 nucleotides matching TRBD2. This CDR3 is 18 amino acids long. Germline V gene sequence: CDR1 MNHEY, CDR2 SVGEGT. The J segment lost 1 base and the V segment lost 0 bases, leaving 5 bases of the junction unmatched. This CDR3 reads CASSYSLAGGPRTDTQYF. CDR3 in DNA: TGTGCCAGCAGTTACTCCCTAGCGGGGGGGCCCCGCACAGATACGCAGTATTTT.

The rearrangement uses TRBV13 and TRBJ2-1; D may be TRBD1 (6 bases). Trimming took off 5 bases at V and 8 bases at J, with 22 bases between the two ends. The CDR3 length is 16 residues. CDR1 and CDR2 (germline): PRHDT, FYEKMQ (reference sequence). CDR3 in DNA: TGTGCCAGCAGCCCGGACCAGGGGAAAAGGCGCGATGAGCAGTTCTTC. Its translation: CASSPDQGKRRDEQFF. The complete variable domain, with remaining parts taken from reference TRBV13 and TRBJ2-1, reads AAGVIQSPRHLIKEKRETATLKCYPIPRHDTVYWYQQGPGQDPQFLISFYEKMQSDKGSIPDRFSAQQFSDYHSELNMSSLELGDSALYFCASSPDQGKRRDEQFFGPGTRLTVL.

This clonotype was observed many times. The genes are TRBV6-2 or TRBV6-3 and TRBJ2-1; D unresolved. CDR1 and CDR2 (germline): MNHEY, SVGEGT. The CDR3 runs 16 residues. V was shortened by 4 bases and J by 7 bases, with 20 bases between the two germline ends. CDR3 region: CASSLPNWTDKNEQFF. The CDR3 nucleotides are TGTGCCAGCAGTTTACCGAACTGGACCGACAAGAATGAGCAGTTCTTC.

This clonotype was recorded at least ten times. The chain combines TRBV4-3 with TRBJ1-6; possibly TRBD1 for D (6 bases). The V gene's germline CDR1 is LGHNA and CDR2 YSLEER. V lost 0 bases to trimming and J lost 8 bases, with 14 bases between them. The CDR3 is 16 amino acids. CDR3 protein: CASSQDRGPTDSPLHF. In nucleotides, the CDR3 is TGCGCCAGCAGCCAAGATCGGGGGCCGACAGATTCACCCCTCCACTTT.

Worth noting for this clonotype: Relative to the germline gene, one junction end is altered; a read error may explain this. The CDR3 reads CANSAYNEQFF. In DNA, the CDR3 is TGTGCCAACAGTGCGTACAATGAGCAGTTCTTC. V usage is TRBV28 and J usage is TRBJ2-1; D remains ambiguous. Germline V gene data show CDR1 as MDHEN and CDR2 as SYDVKM. The CDR3 totals 11 residues.

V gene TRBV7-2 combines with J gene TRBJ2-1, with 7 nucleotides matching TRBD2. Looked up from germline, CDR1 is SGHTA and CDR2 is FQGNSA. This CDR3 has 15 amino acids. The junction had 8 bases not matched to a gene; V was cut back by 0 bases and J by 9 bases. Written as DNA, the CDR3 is TGTGCCAGCAGCTTAGCGCATGGCGGGAGTCGTGAGCAGTTCTTC. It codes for CASSLAHGGSREQFF.

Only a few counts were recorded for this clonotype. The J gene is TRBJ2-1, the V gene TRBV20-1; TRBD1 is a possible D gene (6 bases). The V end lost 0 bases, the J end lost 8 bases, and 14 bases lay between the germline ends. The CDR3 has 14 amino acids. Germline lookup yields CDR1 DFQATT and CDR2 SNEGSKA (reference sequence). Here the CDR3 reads CSARDPTGEDEQFF. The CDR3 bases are TGCAGTGCTAGAGACCCGACAGGAGAGGATGAGCAGTTCTTC.

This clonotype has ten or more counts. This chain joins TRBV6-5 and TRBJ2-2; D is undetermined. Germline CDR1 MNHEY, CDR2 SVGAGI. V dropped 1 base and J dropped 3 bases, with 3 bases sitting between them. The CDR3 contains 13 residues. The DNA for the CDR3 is TGTGCCAGCAGTTACTTCGACACCGGGGAGCTGTTTTTT. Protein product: CASSYFDTGELFF.

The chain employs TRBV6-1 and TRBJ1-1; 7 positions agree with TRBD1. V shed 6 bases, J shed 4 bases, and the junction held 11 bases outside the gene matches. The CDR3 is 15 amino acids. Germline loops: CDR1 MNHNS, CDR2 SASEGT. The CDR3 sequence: CASRSWETGSTEAFF. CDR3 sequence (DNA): TGTGCCAGCAGGTCCTGGGAGACAGGGTCCACTGAAGCTTTCTTT.

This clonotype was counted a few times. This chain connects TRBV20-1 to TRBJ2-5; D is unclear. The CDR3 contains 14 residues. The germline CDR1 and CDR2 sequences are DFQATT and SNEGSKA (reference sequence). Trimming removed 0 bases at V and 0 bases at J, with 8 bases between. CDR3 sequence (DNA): TGCAGTGCTAGAGACCCCACGAACCAAGAGACCCAGTACTTC. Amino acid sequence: CSARDPTNQETQYF.

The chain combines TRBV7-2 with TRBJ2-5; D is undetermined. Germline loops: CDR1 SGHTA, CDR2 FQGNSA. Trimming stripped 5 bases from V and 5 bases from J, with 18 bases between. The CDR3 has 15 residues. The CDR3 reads CASSPDPLRWETQYF. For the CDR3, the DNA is TGTGCCAGCAGCCCTGACCCTTTAAGGTGGGAGACCCAGTACTTC.

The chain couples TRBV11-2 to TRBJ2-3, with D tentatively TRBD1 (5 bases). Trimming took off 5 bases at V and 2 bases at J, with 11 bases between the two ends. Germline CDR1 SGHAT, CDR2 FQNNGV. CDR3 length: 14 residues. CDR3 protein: CASSHRSHTDTQYF. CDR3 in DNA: TGTGCCAGCAGCCACAGGAGCCACACAGATACGCAGTATTTT.

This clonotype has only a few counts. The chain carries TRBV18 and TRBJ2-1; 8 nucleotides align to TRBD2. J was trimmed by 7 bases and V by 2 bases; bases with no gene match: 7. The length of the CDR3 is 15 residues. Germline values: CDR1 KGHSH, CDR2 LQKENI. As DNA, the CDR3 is TGTGCCAGCTCACCAGCAGCGGGAGTCGGGAATGAGCAGTTCTTC. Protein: CASSPAAGVGNEQFF.

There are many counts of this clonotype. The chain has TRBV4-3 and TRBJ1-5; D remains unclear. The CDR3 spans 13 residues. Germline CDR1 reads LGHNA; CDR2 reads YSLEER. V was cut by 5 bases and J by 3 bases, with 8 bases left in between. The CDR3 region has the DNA TGCGCCAGCAGCAGGGATCCCAATCAGCCCCAGCATTTT. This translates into CASSRDPNQPQHF.